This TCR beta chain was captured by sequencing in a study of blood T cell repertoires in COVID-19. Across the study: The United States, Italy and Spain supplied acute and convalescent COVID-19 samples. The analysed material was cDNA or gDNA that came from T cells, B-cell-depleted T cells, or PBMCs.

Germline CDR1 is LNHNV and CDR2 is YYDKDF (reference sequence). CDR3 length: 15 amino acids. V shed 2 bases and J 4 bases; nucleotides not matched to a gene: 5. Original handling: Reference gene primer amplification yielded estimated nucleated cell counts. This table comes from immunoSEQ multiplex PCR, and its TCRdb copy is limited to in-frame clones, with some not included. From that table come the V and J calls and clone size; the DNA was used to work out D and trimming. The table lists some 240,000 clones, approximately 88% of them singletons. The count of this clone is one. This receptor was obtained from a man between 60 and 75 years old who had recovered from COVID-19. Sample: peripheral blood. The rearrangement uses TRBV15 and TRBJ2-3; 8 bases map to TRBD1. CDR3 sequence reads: CATSRPGQEADTQYF. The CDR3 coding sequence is TGTGCCACCAGCAGACCGGGACAGGAGGCAGATACGCAGTATTTT.